This note documents a single T cell receptor (beta chain) sequence. Antigen unknown. The table came from immunoSEQ multiplex PCR; TCRdb's copy has only in-frame clones and leaves some out. The sample consists of 70,000 to 95,000 clones, more than 80% of them appearing once. This sample is drawn from a study of a mutant IDH1 vaccine in newly diagnosed glioma. Turning to the study itself: Patients in the study were vaccinated eight times, receiving shots in weeks 1, 3, 5, 7, 11, 15, 19 and 23. Vaccine administration was initiated 4-6 weeks following radiotherapy alone, or with temozolomide cycles. Notes on the study in general: Overall, more than 80% of patients had vaccine-induced immune responses.

Trimming took off 8 bases at V and 0 bases at J, with 14 bases between the two ends. The CDR3 is 14 amino acids. Germline lookup yields CDR1 MNHEY and CDR2 SVGAGI. Time point denoted: week 23, last vaccination. In the vaccine, a single dose held 300 ug of the mutant IDH1 20-mer peptide, along with topical imiquimod. The sequence was collected from a woman between 45 and 60 years old with glioma. This specimen consisted of PBMCs, obtained from a glioma patient whose treatment included an IDH1 peptide vaccine. This chain links TRBV6-5 with TRBJ2-7, with a tentative D call TRBD1 (6 bases). CDR3 loop: CASSIRDISYEQYF. CDR3 DNA: TGTGCCAGCTCAATCCGGGACATCTCCTACGAGCAGTACTTC.